The clone carrying this T cell receptor (beta chain) was found once. The antigen is unknown. The data derive from a study of cytomegalovirus exposure and HLA in healthy donors. Findings of the study overall: Researchers catalogued roughly 150 TCR beta chains as cytomegalovirus-associated. When analyzed later, a missense DCLRE1C variant was found to be linked to TCR beta V- and J-gene trimming.

Germline CDR1 is SGHAT and CDR2 is FQNNGV. Trimming took 3 bases from V and 7 from J; bases not matched to a gene: 9. This CDR3 is 14 amino acids long. The PCR made use of 60 Vbeta and 13 Jbeta primers. Clones were read by immunoSEQ multiplex PCR, and TCRdb kept only the in-frame ones, dropping some. The table lists 150,000 to 200,000 clones, about four fifths of them singletons. The source of this sequence is a woman in her twenties or thirties in good health and CMV-seropositive. The V and J genes are TRBV11-2 and TRBJ2-7, with 7 bases that match TRBD2. The sequenced sample consisted of PBMCs. This chain's CDR3 is CASSFAAGDGEQYF. The CDR3 DNA sequence: TGTGCCAGCAGCTTTGCGGCGGGAGATGGTGAGCAGTACTTC.